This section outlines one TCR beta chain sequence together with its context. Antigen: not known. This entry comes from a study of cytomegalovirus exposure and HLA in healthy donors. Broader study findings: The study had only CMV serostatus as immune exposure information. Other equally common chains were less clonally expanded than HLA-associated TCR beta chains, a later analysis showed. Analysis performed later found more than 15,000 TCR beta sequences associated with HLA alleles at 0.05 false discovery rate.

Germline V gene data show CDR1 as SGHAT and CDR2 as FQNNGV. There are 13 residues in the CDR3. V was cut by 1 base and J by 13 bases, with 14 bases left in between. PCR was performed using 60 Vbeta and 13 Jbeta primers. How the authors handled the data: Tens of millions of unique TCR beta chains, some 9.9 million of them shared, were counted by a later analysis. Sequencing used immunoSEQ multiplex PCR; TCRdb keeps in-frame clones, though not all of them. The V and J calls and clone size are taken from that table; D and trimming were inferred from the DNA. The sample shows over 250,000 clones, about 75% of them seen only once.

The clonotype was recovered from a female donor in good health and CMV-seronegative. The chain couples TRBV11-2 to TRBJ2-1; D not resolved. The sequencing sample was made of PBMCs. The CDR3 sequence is CASSLGPQFPQFF. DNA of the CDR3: TGTGCCAGCAGCTTAGGGCCACAGTTCCCCCAGTTCTTC.